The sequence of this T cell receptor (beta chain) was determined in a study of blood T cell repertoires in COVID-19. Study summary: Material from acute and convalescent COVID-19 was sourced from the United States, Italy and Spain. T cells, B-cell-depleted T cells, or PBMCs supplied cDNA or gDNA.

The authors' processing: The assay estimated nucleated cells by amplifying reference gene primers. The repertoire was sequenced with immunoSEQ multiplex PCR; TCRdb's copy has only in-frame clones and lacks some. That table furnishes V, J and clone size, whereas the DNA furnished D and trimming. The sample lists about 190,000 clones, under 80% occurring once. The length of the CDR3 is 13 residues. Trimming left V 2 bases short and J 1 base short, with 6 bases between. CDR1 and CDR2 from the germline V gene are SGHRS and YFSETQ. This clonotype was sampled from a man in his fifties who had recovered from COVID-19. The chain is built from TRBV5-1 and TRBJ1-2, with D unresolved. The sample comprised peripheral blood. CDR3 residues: CASSFTYNYGYTF. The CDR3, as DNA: TGCGCCAGCAGCTTTACCTATAACTATGGCTACACCTTC.